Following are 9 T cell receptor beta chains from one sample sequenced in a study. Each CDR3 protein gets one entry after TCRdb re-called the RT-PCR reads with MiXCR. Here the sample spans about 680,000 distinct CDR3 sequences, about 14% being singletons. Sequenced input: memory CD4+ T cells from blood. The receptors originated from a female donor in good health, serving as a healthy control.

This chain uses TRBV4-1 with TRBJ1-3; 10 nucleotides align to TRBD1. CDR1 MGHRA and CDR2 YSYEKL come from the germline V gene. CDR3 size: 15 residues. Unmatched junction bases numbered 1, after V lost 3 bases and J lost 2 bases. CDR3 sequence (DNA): TGCGCCAGCAGCCAGGGGACAGGGGCTGGAAACACCATATATTTT. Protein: CASSQGTGAGNTIYF.

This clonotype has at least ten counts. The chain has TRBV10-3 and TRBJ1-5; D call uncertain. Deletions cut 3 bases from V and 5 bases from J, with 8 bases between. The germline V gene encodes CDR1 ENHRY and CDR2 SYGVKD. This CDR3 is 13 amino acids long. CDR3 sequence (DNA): TGTGCCATCAGTGAACGGTCCGATCAGCCCCAGCATTTT. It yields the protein CAISERSDQPQHF.

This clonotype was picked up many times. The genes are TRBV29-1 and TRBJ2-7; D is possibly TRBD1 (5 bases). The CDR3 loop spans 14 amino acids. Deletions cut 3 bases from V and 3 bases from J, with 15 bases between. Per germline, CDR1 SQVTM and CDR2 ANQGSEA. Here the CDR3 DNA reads TGCAGCGTTGATGGGGCAGGTGGTAGCTACGAGCAGTACTTC. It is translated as CSVDGAGGSYEQYF.

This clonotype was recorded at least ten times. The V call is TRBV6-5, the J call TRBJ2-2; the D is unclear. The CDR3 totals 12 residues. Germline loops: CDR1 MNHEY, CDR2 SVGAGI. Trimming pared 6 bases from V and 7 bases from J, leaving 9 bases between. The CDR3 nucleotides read TGTGCCAGCAGGCTTAGTGGCGGGGAGCTGTTTTTT. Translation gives CASRLSGGELFF.

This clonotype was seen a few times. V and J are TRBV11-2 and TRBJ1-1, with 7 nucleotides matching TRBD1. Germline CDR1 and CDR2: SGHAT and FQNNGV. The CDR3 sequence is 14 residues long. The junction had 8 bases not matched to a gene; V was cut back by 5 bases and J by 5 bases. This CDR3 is CASSRQNRGTEAFF. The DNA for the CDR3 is TGTGCCAGCAGCCGCCAAAACAGGGGTACTGAAGCTTTCTTT.

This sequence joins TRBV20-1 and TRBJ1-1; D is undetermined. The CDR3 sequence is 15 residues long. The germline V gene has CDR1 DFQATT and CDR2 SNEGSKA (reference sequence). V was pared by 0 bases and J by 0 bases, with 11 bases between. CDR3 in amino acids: CSARERTDMNTEAFF. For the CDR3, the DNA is TGCAGTGCTAGAGAACGGACGGATATGAACACTGAAGCTTTCTTT.

The CDR3 region is CASSAEGAQTEAFF. In DNA form, the CDR3 reads TGTGCCAGCAGTGCAGAGGGGGCTCAAACTGAAGCTTTCTTT. The rearrangement uses TRBV6-1 and TRBJ1-1; 7 nucleotides line up with TRBD1. Germline V lookup: CDR1 MNHNS, CDR2 SASEGT. The CDR3 sequence is 14 residues long. With V trimmed by 4 bases and J by 5 bases, 7 bases remained unmatched.

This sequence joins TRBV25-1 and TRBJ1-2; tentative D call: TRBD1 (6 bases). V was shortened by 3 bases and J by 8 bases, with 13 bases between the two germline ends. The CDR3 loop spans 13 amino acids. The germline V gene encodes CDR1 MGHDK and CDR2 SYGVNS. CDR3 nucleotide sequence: TGTGCCAGCAGTGAGGGGGGCAGGTGGGGCTACACCTTC. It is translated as CASSEGGRWGYTF.

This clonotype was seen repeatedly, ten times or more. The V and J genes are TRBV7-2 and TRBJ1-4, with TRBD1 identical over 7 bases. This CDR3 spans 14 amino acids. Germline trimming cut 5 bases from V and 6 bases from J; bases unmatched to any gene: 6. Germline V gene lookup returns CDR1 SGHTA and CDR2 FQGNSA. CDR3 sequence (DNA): TGTGCCAGCAGCGAGGGACAGCCCTATGAAAAACTGTTTTTT. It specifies CASSEGQPYEKLFF.